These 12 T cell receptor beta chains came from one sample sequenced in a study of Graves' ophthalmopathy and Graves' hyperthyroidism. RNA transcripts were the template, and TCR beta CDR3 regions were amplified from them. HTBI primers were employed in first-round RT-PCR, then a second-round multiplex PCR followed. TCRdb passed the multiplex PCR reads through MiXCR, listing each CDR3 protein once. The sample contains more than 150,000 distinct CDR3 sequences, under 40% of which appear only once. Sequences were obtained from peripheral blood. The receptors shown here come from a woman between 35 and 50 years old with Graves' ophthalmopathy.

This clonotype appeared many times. CDR3 loop: CAIGTALQPQHF. CDR3 DNA sequence: TGTGCCATCGGGACAGCCCTTCAGCCCCAGCATTTT. This rearrangement joins TRBV6-1 to TRBJ1-5; 7 positions agree with TRBD1. CDR1 and CDR2 (germline): MNHNS, SASEGT. The CDR3 extends over 12 amino acids. The ends lost 10 bases at V and 6 bases at J; junction bases unmatched: 6.

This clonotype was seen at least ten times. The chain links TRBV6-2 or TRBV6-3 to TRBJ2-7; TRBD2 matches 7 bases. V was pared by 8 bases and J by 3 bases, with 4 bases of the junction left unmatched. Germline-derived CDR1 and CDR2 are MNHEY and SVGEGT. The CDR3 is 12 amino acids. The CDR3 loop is CASRWGGYEQYF. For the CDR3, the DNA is TGTGCCAGCCGTTGGGGGGGCTACGAGCAGTACTTC.

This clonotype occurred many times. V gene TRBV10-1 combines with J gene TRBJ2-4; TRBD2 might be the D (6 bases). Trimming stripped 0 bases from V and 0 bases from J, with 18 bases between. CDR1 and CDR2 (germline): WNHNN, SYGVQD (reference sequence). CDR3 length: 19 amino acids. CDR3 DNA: TGCGCCAGCAGTGAGTCGAAGACGGGAGAAGCTATAGCCAAAAACATTCAGTACTTC. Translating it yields CASSESKTGEAIAKNIQYF.

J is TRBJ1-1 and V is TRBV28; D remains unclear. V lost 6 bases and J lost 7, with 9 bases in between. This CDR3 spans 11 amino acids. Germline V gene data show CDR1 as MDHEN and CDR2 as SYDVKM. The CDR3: CASSSSVEAFF. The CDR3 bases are TGTGCCAGCAGCTCGAGCGTTGAAGCTTTCTTT.

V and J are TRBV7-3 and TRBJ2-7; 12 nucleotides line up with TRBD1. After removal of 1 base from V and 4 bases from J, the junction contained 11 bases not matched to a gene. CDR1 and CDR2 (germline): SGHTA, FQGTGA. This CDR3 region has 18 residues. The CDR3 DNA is TGTGCCAGCAGCTTAAGGTTAATTCGGGACAGGGGGCCGTACGAGCAGTACTTC. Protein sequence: CASSLRLIRDRGPYEQYF.

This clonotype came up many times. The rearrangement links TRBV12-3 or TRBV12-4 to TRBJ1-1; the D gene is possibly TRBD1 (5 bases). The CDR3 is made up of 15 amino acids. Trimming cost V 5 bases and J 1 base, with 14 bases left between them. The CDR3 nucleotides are TGTGCCAGCAGTCCCCTGGGGGAGGCGAACACTGAAGCTTTCTTT. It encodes CASSPLGEANTEAFF.

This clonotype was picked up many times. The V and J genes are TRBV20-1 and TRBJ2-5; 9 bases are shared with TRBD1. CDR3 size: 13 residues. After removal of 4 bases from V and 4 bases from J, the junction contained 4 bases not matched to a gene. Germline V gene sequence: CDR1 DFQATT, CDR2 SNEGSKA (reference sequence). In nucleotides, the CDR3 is TGCAGTGCTACCGGGACAGGGAGAGAGACCCAGTACTTC. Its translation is CSATGTGRETQYF.

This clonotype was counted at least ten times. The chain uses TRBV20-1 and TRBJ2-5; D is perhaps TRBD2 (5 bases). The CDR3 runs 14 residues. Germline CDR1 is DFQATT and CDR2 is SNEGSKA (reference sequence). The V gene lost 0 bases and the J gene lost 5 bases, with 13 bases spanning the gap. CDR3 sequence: CSARETTRRETQYF. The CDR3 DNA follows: TGCAGTGCTAGAGAGACAACTAGGAGGGAGACCCAGTACTTC.

CDR3 loop: CASSLYGLAREQYF. CDR3 coding DNA: TGTGCCAGCAGTTTATACGGACTAGCGCGGGAGCAGTACTTC. The chain is built from TRBV28 and TRBJ2-7, with TRBD2 matching over 9 bases. V shed 1 base, J shed 7 bases, and the junction held 5 bases outside the gene matches. The germline CDR1 and CDR2 sequences are MDHEN and SYDVKM. This CDR3 comprises 14 residues.

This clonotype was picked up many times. DNA for the CDR3: TGTGCCAGCAGTTACGAGACGGTGAACACTGAAGCTTTCTTT. Translated, it gives CASSYETVNTEAFF. The chain combines TRBV6-8 with TRBJ1-1; D is unresolved. This CDR3 has 14 residues. Trimming stripped 2 bases from V and 0 bases from J, with 7 bases between. Germline-derived CDR1 and CDR2 are MNHGY and SAAAGT.

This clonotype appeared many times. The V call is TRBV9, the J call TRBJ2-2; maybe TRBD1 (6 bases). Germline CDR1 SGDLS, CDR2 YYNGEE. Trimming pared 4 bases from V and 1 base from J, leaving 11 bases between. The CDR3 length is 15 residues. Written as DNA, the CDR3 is TGTGCCAGCAGCCCCACGGACAGGAACACCGGGGAGCTGTTTTTT. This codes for CASSPTDRNTGELFF.

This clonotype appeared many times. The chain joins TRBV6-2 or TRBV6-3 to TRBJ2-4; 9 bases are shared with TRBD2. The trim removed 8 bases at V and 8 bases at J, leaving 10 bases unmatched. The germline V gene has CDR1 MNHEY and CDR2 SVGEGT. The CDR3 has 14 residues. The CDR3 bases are TGTGCCAGCGGGGCGGGAGGGGGCCAAGACATTCAGTACTTC. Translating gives CASGAGGGQDIQYF.